A selection of T cell receptor beta chains follows, all from one sample in a study of early T cells in non-severe SARS-CoV-2 infection. One entry per CDR3 protein results from TCRdb running MiXCR on the 5' RACE reads. This repertoire shows some 52,000 distinct CDR3 sequences, about 8.2% found once; its top ten account for about a tenth. The sequencing input was whole blood. These receptor sequences come from an adult who was a healthcare worker with PCR-confirmed SARS-CoV-2 infection or an uninfected control (not recorded which). Both conserved end residues are part of each CDR3. D genes are given only for firm matches. Not every row has a clone size; where given, it reads once, few, many or a size class.

CSAKSGHSREQYF | TGCAGTGCAAAGTCGGGACACTCTCGCGAGCAGTACTTC | TRBV20-1 | NA | TRBJ2-7 | many
CSATDLPYGYTF | TGCAGTGCTACGGACCTACCCTATGGCTACACCTTC | TRBV20-1 | NA | TRBJ1-2 | few
CSARSPGTSGQGSQYF | TGCAGTGCTAGATCCCCCGGGACTAGCGGTCAAGGGTCCCAGTACTTC | TRBV20-1 | TRBD2 | TRBJ2-5 | many
CASSIGQGDNGYTF | TGTGCCAGCAGCATCGGACAGGGGGATAATGGCTACACCTTC | TRBV13 | TRBD1 | TRBJ1-2 | many
CASSMGPGLLTAETQYF | TGTGCCAGCAGCATGGGCCCGGGACTCCTCACGGCTGAGACCCAGTACTTC | TRBV11-3 | NA | TRBJ2-5 | NA
CASSEQGTDTQYF | TGTGCCAGCAGCGAACAGGGAACAGATACGCAGTATTTT | TRBV9 | NA | TRBJ2-3 | many
CASSPLSTRAGELFF | TGTGCCAGCAGTCCGCTTTCGACTAGGGCCGGGGAGCTGTTTTTT | TRBV27 | NA | TRBJ2-2 | NA
CSAQRAYEQYF | TGCAGTGCCCAAAGGGCGTACGAGCAGTACTTC | TRBV20-1 | NA | TRBJ2-7 | few
CASSQGFRGTLYNEQFF | TGCGCCAGCAGCCAAGGCTTTAGAGGGACACTTTACAATGAGCAGTTCTTC | TRBV4-3 | NA | TRBJ2-1 | many
CASMKRPIGTQASNEQFF | TGTGCCAGCATGAAAAGGCCCATAGGGACTCAGGCCTCCAATGAGCAGTTCTTC | TRBV28 | NA | TRBJ2-1 | many
CASSPGQPQETQYF | TGTGCCAGCAGCCCAGGACAGCCCCAAGAGACCCAGTACTTC | TRBV9 | NA | TRBJ2-5 | many
CASSPLTGRNTIYF | TGTGCCAGCAGCCCGCTGACAGGGAGAAACACCATATATTTT | TRBV7-8 | TRBD1 | TRBJ1-3 | many
CASSKKGDRAPLYGYTF | TGTGCCAGCAGCAAAAAGGGAGACAGGGCCCCCCTCTATGGCTACACCTTC | TRBV21-1 | NA | TRBJ1-2 | NA
CASSGLAGVPDTQYF | TGTGCCAGCAGTGGACTAGCGGGAGTACCGGATACGCAGTATTTT | TRBV6-1 | TRBD2 | TRBJ2-3 | many
CASSLWTRARKNIQYF | TGTGCCAGCAGCTTGTGGACCCGGGCCAGAAAAAACATTCAGTACTTC | TRBV7-9 | NA | TRBJ2-4 | NA
CASSLRTGTGELFF | TGTGCCAGCAGCTTACGGACAGGGACCGGGGAGCTGTTTTTT | TRBV14 | TRBD1 | TRBJ2-2 | NA
CASSLDQGPGANVLTF | TGTGCCAGCAGTTTAGATCAGGGGCCTGGGGCCAACGTCCTGACTTTC | TRBV12-3/TRBV12-4 | NA | TRBJ2-6 | many
CASSQSEGTGWFRVGQPQHF | TGTGCCAGCAGCCAATCGGAGGGGACAGGGTGGTTTCGTGTCGGTCAGCCCCAGCATTTT | TRBV12-3/TRBV12-4 | TRBD1 | TRBJ1-5 | many
CASSFQNTEAFF | TGTGCCAGCAGTTTCCAGAACACTGAAGCTTTCTTT | TRBV12-3/TRBV12-4 | NA | TRBJ1-1 | NA
CASSEDQSEQFF | TGTGCCAGCAGTGAAGACCAGAGTGAGCAGTTCTTC | TRBV2 | NA | TRBJ2-1 | medium-sized